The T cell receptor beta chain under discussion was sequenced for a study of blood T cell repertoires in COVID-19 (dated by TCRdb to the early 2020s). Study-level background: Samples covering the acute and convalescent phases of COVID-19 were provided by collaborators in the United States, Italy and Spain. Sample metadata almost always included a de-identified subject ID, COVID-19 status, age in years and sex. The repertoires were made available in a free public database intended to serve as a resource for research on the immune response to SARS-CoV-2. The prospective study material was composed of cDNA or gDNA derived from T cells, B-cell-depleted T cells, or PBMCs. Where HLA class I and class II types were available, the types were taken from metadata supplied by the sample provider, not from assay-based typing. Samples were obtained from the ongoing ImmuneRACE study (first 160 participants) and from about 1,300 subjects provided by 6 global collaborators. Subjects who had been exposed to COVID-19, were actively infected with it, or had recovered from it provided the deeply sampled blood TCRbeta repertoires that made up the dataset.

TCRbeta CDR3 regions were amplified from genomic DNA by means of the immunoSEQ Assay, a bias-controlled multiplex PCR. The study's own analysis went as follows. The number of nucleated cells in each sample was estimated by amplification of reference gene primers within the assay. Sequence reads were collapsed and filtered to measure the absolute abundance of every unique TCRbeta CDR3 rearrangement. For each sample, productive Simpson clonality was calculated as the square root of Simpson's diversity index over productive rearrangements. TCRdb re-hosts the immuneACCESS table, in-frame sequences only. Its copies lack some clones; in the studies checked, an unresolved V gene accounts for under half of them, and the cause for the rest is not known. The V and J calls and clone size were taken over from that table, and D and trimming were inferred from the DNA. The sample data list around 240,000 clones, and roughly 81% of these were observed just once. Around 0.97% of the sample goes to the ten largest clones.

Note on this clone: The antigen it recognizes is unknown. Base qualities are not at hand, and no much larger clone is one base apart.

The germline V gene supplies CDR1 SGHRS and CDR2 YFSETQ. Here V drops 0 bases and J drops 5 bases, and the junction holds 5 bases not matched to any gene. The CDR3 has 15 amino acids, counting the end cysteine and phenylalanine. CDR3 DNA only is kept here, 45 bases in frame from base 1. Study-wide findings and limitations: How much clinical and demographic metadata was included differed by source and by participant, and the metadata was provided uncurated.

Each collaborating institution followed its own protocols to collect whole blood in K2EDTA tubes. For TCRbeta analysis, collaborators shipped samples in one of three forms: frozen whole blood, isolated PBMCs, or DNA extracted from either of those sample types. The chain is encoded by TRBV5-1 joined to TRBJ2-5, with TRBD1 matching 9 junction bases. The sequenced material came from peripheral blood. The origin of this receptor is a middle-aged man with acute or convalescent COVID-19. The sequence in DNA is TGCGCCAGCAGCTTGGCGGGACAGGGTACCGAGACCCAGTACTTC. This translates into CASSLAGQGTETQYF.